This T cell receptor beta chain comes out of a study of cytomegalovirus exposure and HLA in healthy donors. For the study at large: The same platform used for the roughly 650 first-cohort repertoires was also used for the 95 to 150 validation repertoires, as a later analysis reported.

Study-wide results and limits: It was fewer than 200 TCR beta chains that were listed as cytomegalovirus-associated. Diagnosis of cytomegalovirus status made by the classifier reportedly showed high specificity and sensitivity.

There are 15 residues in the CDR3. Germline V gene lookup returns CDR1 GTSNPN and CDR2 SVGIG (reference sequence). The V gene end was trimmed by 5 bases and the J gene end by 6 bases; junction bases not matched to a gene: 9. Assay used: immunoSEQ multiplex PCR; TCRdb lists only in-frame clones, some missing. Of roughly 120,000 clones in the sample, roughly 90% were seen once. Points on this clone: Antigen unknown.

Among the 120 or so subjects of the validation cohort, separate from the approximately 670-subject first cohort, were the donors. The chain joins TRBV30 to TRBJ2-2; 10 bases fit TRBD2. The sequencing input was PBMCs. This TCR came from a woman aged 18-35 years in good health and CMV-seronegative. In DNA, the CDR3 is TGTGCCTGGCACCTAGCGGGAGTGGTATCCGGGGAGCTGTTTTTT. It encodes CAWHLAGVVSGELFF.